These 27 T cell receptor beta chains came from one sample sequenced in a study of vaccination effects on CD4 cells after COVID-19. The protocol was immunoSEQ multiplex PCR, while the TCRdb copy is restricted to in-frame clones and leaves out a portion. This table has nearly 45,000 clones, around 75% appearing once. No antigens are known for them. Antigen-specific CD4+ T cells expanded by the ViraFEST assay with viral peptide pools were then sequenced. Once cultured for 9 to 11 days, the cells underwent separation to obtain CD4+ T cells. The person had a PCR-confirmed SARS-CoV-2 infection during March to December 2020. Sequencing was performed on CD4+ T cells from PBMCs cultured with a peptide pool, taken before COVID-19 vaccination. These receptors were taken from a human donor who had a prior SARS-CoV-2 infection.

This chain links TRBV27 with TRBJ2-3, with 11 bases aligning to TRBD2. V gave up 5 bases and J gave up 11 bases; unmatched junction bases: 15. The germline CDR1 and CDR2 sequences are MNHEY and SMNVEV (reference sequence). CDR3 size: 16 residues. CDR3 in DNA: TGTGCCAGCAGTCCGTGGACTAGCGGGTTCTCAGGGAGGCAGTATTTT. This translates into CASSPWTSGFSGRQYF.

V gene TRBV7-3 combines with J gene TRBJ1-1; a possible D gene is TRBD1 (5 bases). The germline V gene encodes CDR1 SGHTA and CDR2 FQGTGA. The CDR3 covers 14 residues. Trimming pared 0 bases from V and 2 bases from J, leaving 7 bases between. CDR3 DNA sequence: TGTGCCAGCAGCTTAACGGGGGGAAACACTGAAGCTTTCTTT. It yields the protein CASSLTGGNTEAFF. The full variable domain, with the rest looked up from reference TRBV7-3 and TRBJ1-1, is GAGVSQTPSNKVTEKGKYVELRCDPISGHTALYWYRQSLGQGPEFLIYFQGTGAADDSGLPNDRFFAVRPEGSVSTLKIQRTERGDSAVYLCASSLTGGNTEAFFGQGTRLTVV.

The CDR3 bases are TGTGCCAGCAGCCAGGGAAACAGGGGGAACATTCAGTACTTC. Translation gives CASSQGNRGNIQYF. The V gene is TRBV14, the J gene TRBJ2-4; 8 bases are a match to TRBD1. This CDR3 spans 14 amino acids. Losses at the gene ends were 3 bases for V and 7 bases for J; bases not matched to a gene: 5. From germline, CDR1 is SGHDN and CDR2 FVKESK.

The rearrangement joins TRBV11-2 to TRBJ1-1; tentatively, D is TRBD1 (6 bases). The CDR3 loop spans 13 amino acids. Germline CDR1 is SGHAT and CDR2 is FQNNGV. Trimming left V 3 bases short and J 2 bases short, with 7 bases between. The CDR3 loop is CASSLGHNTEAFF. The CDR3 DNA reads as TGTGCCAGCAGCTTGGGACATAACACTGAAGCTTTCTTT.

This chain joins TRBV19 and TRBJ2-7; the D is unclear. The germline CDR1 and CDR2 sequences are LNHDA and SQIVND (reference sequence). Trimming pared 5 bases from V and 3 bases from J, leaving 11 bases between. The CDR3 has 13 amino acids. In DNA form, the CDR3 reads TGTGCCAGTAGTTTATCACACGGCTACGAGCAGTACTTC. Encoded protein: CASSLSHGYEQYF.

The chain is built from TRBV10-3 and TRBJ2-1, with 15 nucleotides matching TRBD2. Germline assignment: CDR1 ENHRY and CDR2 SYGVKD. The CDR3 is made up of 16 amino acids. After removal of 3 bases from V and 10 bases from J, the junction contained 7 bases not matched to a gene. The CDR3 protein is CAISDGTSGGYGEQFF. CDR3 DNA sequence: TGTGCCATCAGTGATGGGACTAGCGGGGGGTATGGGGAGCAGTTCTTC.

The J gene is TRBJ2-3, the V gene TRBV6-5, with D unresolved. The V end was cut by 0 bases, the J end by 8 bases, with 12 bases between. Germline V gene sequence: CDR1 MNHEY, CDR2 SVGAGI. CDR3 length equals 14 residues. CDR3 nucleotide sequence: TGTGCCAGCAGTTACTCGGCCCAAGTCAGTACGCAGTATTTT. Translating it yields CASSYSAQVSTQYF.

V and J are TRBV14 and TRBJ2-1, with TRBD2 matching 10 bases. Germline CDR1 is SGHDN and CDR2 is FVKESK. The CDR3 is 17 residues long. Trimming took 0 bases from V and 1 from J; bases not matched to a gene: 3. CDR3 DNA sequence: TGTGCCAGCAGCCAAGACCTAGCGGGAGTTTCCTACAATGAGCAGTTCTTC. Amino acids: CASSQDLAGVSYNEQFF.

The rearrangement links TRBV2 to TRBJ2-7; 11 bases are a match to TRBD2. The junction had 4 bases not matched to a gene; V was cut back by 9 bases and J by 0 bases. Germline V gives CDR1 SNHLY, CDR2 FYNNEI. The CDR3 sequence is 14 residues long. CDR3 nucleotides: TGTGCCAGTCGGCTAGCGGGGGGCTCCTACGAGCAGTACTTC. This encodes CASRLAGGSYEQYF.

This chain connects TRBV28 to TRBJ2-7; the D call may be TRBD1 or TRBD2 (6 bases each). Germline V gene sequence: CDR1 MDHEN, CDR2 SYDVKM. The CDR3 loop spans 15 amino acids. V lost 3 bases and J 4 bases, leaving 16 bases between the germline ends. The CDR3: CASSLGGPGFYEQYF. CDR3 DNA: TGTGCCAGCAGTTTGGGGGGCCCGGGGTTTTACGAGCAGTACTTC.

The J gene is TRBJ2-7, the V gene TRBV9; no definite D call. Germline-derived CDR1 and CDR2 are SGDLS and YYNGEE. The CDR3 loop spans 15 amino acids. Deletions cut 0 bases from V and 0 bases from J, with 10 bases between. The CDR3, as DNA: TGTGCCAGCAGCGTAGAGGCACTGAGCTCCTACGAGCAGTACTTC. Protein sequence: CASSVEALSSYEQYF. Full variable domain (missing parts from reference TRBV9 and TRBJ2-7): DSGVTQTPKHLITATGQRVTLRCSPRSGDLSVYWYQQSLDQGLQFLIQYYNGEERAKGNILERFSAQQFPDLHSELNLSSLELGDSALYFCASSVEALSSYEQYFGPGTRLTVT.

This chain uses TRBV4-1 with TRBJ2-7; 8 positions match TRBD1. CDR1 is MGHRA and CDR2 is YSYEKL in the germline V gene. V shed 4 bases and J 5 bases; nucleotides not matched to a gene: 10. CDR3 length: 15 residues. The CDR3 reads CASSPWTGTANEQYF. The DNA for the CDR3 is TGCGCCAGCAGCCCCTGGACAGGGACTGCGAACGAGCAGTACTTC.

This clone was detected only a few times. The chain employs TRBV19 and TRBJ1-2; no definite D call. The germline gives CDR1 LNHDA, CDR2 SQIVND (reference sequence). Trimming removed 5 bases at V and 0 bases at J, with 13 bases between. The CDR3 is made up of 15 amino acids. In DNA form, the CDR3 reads TGTGCCAGTAGTTCAGCCCCCGATGCTAACTATGGCTACACCTTC. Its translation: CASSSAPDANYGYTF.

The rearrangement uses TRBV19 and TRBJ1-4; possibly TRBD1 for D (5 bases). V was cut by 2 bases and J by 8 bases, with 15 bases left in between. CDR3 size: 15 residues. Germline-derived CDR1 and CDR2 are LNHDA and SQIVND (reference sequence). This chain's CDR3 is CASSILGPGMEKLFF. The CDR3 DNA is TGTGCCAGTAGTATATTAGGTCCAGGGATGGAAAAACTGTTTTTT.

CDR3 bases: TGTGCCAGCACCAATTCCTACGAGCAGTACTTC. Its protein product is CASTNSYEQYF. V and J are TRBV7-9 and TRBJ2-7, with D uncertain. Germline V lookup: CDR1 SEHNR, CDR2 FQNEAQ (reference sequence). V dropped 7 bases and J dropped 1 base, with 5 bases sitting between them. This CDR3 region has 11 residues. Filled out from reference TRBV7-9 and TRBJ2-7, the complete variable domain reads DTGVSQNPRHKITKRGQNVTFRCDPISEHNRLYWYRQTLGQGPEFLTYFQNEAQLEKSRLLSDRFSAERPKGSFSTLEIQRTEQGDSAMYLCASTNSYEQYFGPGTRLTVT.

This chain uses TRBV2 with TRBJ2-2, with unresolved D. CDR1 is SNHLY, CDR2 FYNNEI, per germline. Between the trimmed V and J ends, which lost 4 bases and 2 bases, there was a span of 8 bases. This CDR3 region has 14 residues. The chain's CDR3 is CASSAEHNTGELFF. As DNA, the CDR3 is TGTGCCAGCAGTGCGGAACATAACACCGGGGAGCTGTTTTTT.

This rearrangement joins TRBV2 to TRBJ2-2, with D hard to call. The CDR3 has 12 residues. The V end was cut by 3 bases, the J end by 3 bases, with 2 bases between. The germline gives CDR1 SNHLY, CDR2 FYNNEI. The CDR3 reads CASSEDTGELFF. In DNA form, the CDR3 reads TGTGCCAGCAGTGAGGACACCGGGGAGCTGTTTTTT.

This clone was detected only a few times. The CDR3 region is CASSLDVGYNEKLFF. In DNA form, the CDR3 reads TGTGCCAGCAGCTTAGATGTGGGGTATAATGAAAAACTGTTTTTT. This chain connects TRBV11-2 to TRBJ1-4; D not resolved. The CDR3 totals 15 residues. CDR1 and CDR2 from the germline V gene are SGHAT and FQNNGV. The germline V and J ends were trimmed by 0 bases and 4 bases, with 9 bases remaining between them.

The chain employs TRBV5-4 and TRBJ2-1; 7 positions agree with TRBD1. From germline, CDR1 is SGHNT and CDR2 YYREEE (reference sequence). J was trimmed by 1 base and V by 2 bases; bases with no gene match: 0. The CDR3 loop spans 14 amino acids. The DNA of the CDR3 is TGTGCCAGCAGCTTACAGGGGTCCTACAATGAGCAGTTCTTC. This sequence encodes CASSLQGSYNEQFF.

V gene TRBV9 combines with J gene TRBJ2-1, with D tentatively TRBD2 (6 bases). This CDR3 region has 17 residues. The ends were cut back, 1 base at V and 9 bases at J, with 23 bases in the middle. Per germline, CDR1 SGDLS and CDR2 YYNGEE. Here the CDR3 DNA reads TGTGCCAGCAGCGTAAATGCGGGGCCCTCACTTAATGGTGAGCAGTTCTTC. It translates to CASSVNAGPSLNGEQFF.

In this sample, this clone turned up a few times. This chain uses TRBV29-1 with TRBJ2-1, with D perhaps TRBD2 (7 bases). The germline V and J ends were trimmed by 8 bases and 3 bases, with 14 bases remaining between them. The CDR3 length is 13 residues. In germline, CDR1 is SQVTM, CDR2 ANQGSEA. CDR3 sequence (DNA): TGCAGCCTAAAGGGAGGGGGCTACAATGAGCAGTTCTTC. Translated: CSLKGGGYNEQFF.

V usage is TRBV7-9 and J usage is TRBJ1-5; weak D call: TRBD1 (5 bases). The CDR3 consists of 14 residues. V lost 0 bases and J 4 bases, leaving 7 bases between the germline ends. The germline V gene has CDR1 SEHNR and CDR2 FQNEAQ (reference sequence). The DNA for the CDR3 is TGTGCCAGCAGCTTAGCGGGGGGGAATCAGCCCCAGCATTTT. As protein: CASSLAGGNQPQHF.

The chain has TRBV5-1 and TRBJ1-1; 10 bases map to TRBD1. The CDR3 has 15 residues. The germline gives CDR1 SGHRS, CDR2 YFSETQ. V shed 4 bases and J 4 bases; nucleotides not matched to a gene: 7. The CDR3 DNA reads TGCGCCAGCAGCCCCGGGGACAGGGGATTCACTGAAGCTTTCTTT. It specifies CASSPGDRGFTEAFF.

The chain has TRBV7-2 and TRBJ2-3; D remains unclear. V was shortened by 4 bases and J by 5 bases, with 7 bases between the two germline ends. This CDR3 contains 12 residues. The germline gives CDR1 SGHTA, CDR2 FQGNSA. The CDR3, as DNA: TGTGCCAGCAGCTCGATCGAAGATACGCAGTATTTT. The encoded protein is CASSSIEDTQYF.

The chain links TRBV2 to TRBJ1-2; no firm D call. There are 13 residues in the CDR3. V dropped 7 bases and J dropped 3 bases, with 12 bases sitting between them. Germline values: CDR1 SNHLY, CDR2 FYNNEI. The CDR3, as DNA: TGTGCCAGCAATTTCGAACGCGACTATGGCTACACCTTC. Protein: CASNFERDYGYTF.

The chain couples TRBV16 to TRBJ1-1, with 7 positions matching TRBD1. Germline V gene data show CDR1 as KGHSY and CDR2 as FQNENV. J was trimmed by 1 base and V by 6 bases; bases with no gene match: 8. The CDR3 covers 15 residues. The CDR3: CASRRIRGKNTEAFF. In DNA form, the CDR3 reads TGTGCCAGCAGGAGAATCAGGGGGAAGAACACTGAAGCTTTCTTT.

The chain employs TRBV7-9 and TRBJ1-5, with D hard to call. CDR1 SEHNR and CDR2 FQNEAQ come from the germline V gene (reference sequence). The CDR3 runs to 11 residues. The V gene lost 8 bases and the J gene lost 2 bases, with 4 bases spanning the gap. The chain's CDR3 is CASGGNQPQHF. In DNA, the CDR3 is TGTGCCAGCGGAGGCAATCAGCCCCAGCATTTT.